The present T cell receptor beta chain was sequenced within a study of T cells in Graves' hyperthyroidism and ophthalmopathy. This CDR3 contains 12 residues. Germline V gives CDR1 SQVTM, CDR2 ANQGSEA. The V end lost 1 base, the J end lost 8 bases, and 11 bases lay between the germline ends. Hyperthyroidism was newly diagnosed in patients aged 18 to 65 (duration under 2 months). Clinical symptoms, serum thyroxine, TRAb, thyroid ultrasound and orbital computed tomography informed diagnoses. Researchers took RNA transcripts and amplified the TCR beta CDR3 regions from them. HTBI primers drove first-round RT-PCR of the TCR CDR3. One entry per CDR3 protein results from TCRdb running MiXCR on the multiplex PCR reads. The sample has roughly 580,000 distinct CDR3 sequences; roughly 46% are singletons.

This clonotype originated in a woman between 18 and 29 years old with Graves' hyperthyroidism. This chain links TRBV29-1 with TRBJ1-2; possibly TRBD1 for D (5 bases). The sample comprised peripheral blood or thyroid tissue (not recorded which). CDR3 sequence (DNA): TGCAGCGTTGAAGCAGGGCCGCCCGGCTACACCTTC. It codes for CSVEAGPPGYTF.